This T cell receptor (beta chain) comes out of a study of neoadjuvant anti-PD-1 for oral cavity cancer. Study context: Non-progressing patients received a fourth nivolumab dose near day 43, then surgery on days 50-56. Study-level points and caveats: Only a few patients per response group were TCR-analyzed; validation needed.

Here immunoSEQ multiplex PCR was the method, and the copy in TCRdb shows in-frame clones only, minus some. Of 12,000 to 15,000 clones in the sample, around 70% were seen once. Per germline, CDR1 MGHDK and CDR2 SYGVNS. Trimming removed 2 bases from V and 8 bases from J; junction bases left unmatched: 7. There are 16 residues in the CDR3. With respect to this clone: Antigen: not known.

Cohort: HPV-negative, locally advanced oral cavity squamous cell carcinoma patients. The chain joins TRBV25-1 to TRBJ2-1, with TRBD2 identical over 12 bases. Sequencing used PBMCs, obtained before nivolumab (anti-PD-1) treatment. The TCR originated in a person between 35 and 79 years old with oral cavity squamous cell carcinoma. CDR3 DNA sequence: TGTGCCAGCAGTGAACTCCGACTAGCGGGGGAGGATGAGCAGTTCTTC. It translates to CASSELRLAGEDEQFF.